Described below is a single TCR beta chain sequence and its context. Its antigen is unknown. The entry originates in a study of CD8 T cells in Susac syndrome. At the level of the study: Active disease was present in about 6 of the sequenced Susac syndrome patients, and remission in eight. Study-wide findings and caveats: In total CD8+ repertoires, 15 to 20 Susac-specific public clones were found, and in CD8+ TEMRA repertoires, several were found. As the study acknowledged, the number of individuals in its TCR sequencing and HLA analysis was relatively small.

RNA amounts of roughly 0.45 to 1 ug underwent reverse transcription with random hexamers. The immunoSEQ assay covered 54 Vbeta and 13 Jbeta segments for CDR3. In TCRdb, the immunoSEQ multiplex PCR reads were re-called with MiXCR into one record per CDR3 protein. Altogether 100,000 to 110,000 distinct CDR3 sequences are present, approximately 95% being singletons, with the ten largest covering less than 0.35%. The CDR3 extends over 16 amino acids. Deletions cut 1 base from V and 3 bases from J, with 16 bases between. Germline V CDR1 and CDR2: MNHNS, SASEGT. This TCR came from a human donor with Susac syndrome. This chain connects TRBV6-1 to TRBJ2-7; tentatively, D is TRBD1 (6 bases). The sequencing sample was made of CD8+ T cells from PBMCs. The DNA of the CDR3 is TGTGCCAGCAGTGAAGAAACAGGGAGAGCCTACTACGAGCAGTACTTC. Amino acids: CASSEETGRAYYEQYF.